These T cell receptor beta chains were read from a single sample in a study of cytomegalovirus exposure and HLA in healthy donors. Only in-frame clones appear in the TCRdb table, and some are missing; sequencing was by immunoSEQ multiplex PCR. This table has around 150,000 clones, roughly 70% appearing once. The source material was PBMCs. These receptors were obtained from a woman between 35 and 50 years old in good health and CMV-seropositive. Both conserved end residues are part of each CDR3. The D gene is left open where the match is weak. Part of the rows lack a size; the others show once, few, many or a class for expanded clones.

v_gene	d_gene	j_gene	abundance	CDR3nt	CDR3aa
TRBV5-4	-	TRBJ1-1	-	TGTGCCAGCAGCCCCGGTAAGAACACTGAAGCTTTCTTT	CASSPGKNTEAFF
TRBV7-2	-	TRBJ2-7	-	TGTGCCAGCAGCCGTGGGGCTTTGTCCTACGAGCAGTACTTC	CASSRGALSYEQYF
TRBV28	TRBD1	TRBJ1-4	-	TGTGCCGGACAGGGTGCTAATGAAAAACTGTTTTTT	CAGQGANEKLFF
TRBV14	-	TRBJ1-1	-	TGTGCCAGCAGCCAAGACGCCCTAAACACTGAAGCTTTCTTT	CASSQDALNTEAFF
TRBV7-2	TRBD1	TRBJ1-6	-	TGTGCCAGCACCGAACAAGGGACAGGGGCTTCACCCCTCCACTTT	CASTEQGTGASPLHF
TRBV27	-	TRBJ2-7	-	TGTGCCAGCAGTTTGGAGCAGGGGACAAGAGAGCAGTACTTC	CASSLEQGTREQYF
TRBV7-2	TRBD1	TRBJ2-7	-	TGTGCCAGCAGCCCCGACAGGGCCTACGAGCAGTACTTC	CASSPDRAYEQYF
TRBV27	TRBD1	TRBJ1-5	-	TGTGCCAGCGGGACCGGGACAGGGGCTCAGCCCCAGCATTTT	CASGTGTGAQPQHF
TRBV5-1	-	TRBJ2-7	-	TGCGCCAGCAGCTTGGAAGCCGACTACGAGCAGTACTTC	CASSLEADYEQYF
TRBV27	TRBD1	TRBJ1-2	-	TGTGCCAGCAGTTTACAGGGGGGCTATGGCTACACCTTC	CASSLQGGYGYTF
TRBV23-1	TRBD1	TRBJ1-5	-	TGCGCCAGCAGTCAATCACAGGAGGGGACAGGGGGCCGTTACCAGCCCCAGCATTTT	CASSQSQEGTGGRYQPQHF
TRBV11-1	-	TRBJ2-1	-	TGTGCCAGCAGCGCGGTGCGGGGCTACAATGAGCAGTTCTTC	CASSAVRGYNEQFF
TRBV11-2	TRBD2	TRBJ2-7	-	TGTGCCAGCAGCCTGACTAGCGGGGGGGCCGGTTCCTACGAGCAGTACTTC	CASSLTSGGAGSYEQYF
TRBV7-2	-	TRBJ2-1	-	TGTGCCAGCAGCTTAGAAAGGGGGTCGGGACACTCGACAAGGGAGCAGTTCTTC	CASSLERGSGHSTREQFF
TRBV28	-	TRBJ2-7	-	TGTGCCAGCAGTTTATGGTCGGGAACCTACGAGCAGTACTTC	CASSLWSGTYEQYF
TRBV5-6	-	TRBJ1-5	-	TGTGCCAGCAGCTTTAATAGGGCGGCAGGGGTTCATCCGGGTCAGCCCCAGAATTTT	CASSFNRAAGVHPGQPQNF
TRBV29-1	-	TRBJ1-1	-	TGCAGCGTTTCATACTGGGCCGAAGCTTTCTTT	CSVSYWAEAFF
TRBV4-3	-	TRBJ1-1	-	TGCGCCAGCAGCCAAGATTCCCAGGGCTACAGTGAAGCTTTCTTT	CASSQDSQGYSEAFF
TRBV6-5	TRBD2	TRBJ2-1	-	TGTGCCAGCAGTTCTCTTGCGGGAGGTGAGCAGTTCTTC	CASSSLAGGEQFF
TRBV29-1	TRBD2	TRBJ2-5	-	TGCAGCGTTACTTTAGCGGGAGACGATTCTCCAGAGACCCAGTACTTC	CSVTLAGDDSPETQYF
TRBV29-1	TRBD1	TRBJ1-1	few	TGCAGCGTTGAAGAGTTGGGACAGGGCGCTTTCTTT	CSVEELGQGAFF
TRBV6-5	TRBD1	TRBJ2-1	few	TGTGCCAGCAGTTCCGGGACAGGGGAAGCGAATGAGCAGTTCTTC	CASSSGTGEANEQFF
TRBV5-3	-	TRBJ1-6	-	TGTGCCAGAACGGGGAATTCACCCCTCCACTTT	CARTGNSPLHF
TRBV5-6	-	TRBJ1-6	-	TGTGCCAGCAGCTTTTCCCACTATAATTCACCCCTCCACTTT	CASSFSHYNSPLHF
TRBV5-1	TRBD1	TRBJ1-2	-	TGCGCCAGCAGCACCCGGACAGGGAGCTATGGCTACCCCTTC	CASSTRTGSYGYPF
TRBV18	-	TRBJ1-1	few	TGTGCCAGCTCATCCCAGGCCAACACTGAAGCTTTCTTT	CASSSQANTEAFF
TRBV19	-	TRBJ1-2	-	TGTGCCAGTAAAGATTCGGGACATAGGCTCTATGGCTACACCTTC	CASKDSGHRLYGYTF
TRBV4-1	TRBD1	TRBJ1-5	-	TGCGCCAGCAGCCAAGAGGCAGGCCAGGGGGGCAATCAGCCCCAGAATTTT	CASSQEAGQGGNQPQNF
TRBV19	TRBD1	TRBJ2-7	-	TGTGCCAGTAGAAGGACAGGGTACTCCTACGAGCAGTACTTC	CASRRTGYSYEQYF
TRBV2	-	TRBJ2-1	-	TGTGCCAGCAGTGGTAATAGGGGCATTTACAATGAGCAGTTCTTC	CASSGNRGIYNEQFF
TRBV18	TRBD1	TRBJ2-3	-	TGTGCCAGCTCACCGGGACAGCAGTCAGATACGCAGTATTTT	CASSPGQQSDTQYF
TRBV28	TRBD1	TRBJ1-5	-	TGTGCCAGCAGTCTCTGGGACAGGGTCGATCAGCCCCAGCATTTT	CASSLWDRVDQPQHF
TRBV18	-	TRBJ2-7	-	TGTGCCAGCTCACCCGTCCCTAGCGCCGCCTACGAGCAGTACTTC	CASSPVPSAAYEQYF